This record covers a single T cell receptor beta chain. As yet, its antigen is unknown. The data stem from a study of OX40 agonist ivuxolimab in advanced cancers. Looking at the study overall: Dose-escalation subjects each had hepatocellular carcinoma, melanoma, renal cell or head and neck cancer.

Broader study findings: Expanded clones were, on average, more numerous in CD8+ T cells than in CD4+. Circulating CD4+ and CD8+ T cells showed clonal expansion by week 6 at 0.1 to 3.0 mg/kg. Several nonresponders also turned out to have low normalized T-cell clonal expansion.

Germline CDR1 reads LNHNV; CDR2 reads YYDKDF (reference sequence). V trimming: 3 bases; J trimming: 10 bases; junction bases outside the gene matches: 9. The CDR3 runs to 14 residues. This table comes from immunoSEQ multiplex PCR, and its TCRdb copy is limited to in-frame clones, with some not included. The profile shows approximately 96,000 clones, roughly 87% of them singletons. Material: CD4+ or CD8+ T cells sorted from blood, obtained in a trial of the OX40 agonist ivuxolimab. The chain joins TRBV15 to TRBJ2-1, with 7 bases lining up with TRBD2. This sequence was found in an adult with an advanced solid tumor such as melanoma, head and neck, liver or kidney cancer. The CDR3 protein is CATSSPTRGEEQFF. The DNA for the CDR3 is TGTGCCACCAGCAGTCCGACTCGGGGGGAGGAGCAGTTCTTC.